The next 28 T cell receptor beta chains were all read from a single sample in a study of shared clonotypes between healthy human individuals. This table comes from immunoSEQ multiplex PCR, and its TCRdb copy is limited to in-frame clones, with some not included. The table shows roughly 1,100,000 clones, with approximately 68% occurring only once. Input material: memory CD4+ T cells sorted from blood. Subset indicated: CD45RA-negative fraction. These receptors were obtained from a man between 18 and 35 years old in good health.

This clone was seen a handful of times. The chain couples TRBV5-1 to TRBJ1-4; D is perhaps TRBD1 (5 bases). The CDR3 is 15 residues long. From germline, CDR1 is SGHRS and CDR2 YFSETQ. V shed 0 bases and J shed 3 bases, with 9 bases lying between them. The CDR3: CASSLAAQANEKLFF. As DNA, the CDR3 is TGCGCCAGCAGCTTGGCCGCACAGGCTAATGAAAAACTGTTTTTT.

The CDR3 reads CASSSRIVDTQYF. CDR3 nucleotide sequence: TGTGCCAGCAGCTCGCGTATAGTCGATACGCAGTATTTT. The chain couples TRBV7-9 to TRBJ2-3; D is ambiguous. The CDR3 sequence is 13 residues long. The germline V and J ends were trimmed by 4 bases and 6 bases, with 11 bases remaining between them. Germline-derived CDR1 and CDR2 are SEHNR and FQNEAQ (reference sequence).

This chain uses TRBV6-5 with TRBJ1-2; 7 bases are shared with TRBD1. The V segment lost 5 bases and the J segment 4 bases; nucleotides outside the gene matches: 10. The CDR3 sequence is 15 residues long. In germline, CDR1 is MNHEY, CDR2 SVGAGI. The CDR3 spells CASSQTYRGAYGYTF. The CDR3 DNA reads TGTGCCAGCAGTCAGACTTACAGGGGCGCCTATGGCTACACCTTC.

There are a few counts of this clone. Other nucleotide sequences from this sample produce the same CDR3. CDR3 loop: CAWRAGMGGYTF. DNA for the CDR3: TGTGCCTGGAGGGCAGGGATGGGTGGCTACACCTTC. The chain links TRBV30 to TRBJ1-2; the D gene is possibly TRBD1 (5 bases). Trimming removed 3 bases from V and 7 bases from J, with 12 bases in between. CDR1 GTSNPN and CDR2 SVGIG come from the germline V gene (reference sequence). This CDR3 contains 12 residues.

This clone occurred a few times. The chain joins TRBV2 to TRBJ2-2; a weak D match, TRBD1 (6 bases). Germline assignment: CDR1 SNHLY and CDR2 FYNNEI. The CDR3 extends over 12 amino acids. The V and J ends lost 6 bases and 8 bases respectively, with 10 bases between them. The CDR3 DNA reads TGTGCCAGCAGGCCCGGACAGGGGGAGCTGTTTTTT. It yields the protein CASRPGQGELFF.

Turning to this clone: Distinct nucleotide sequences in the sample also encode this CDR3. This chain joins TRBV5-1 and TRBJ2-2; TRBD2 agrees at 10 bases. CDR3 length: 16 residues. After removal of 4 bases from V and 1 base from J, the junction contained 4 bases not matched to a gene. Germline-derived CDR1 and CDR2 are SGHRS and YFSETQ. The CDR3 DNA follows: TGCGCCAGCAGCCTGCGACTAGCGGGGAACACCGGGGAGCTGTTTTTT. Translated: CASSLRLAGNTGELFF.

In DNA, the CDR3 is TGTGCCAGCAGGACGGGCGGGAGTGGTAACACCGGGGAGCTGTTTTTT. Translating gives CASRTGGSGNTGELFF. This chain joins TRBV5-4 and TRBJ2-2; TRBD2 matches 7 bases. This CDR3 region has 16 residues. Germline V lookup: CDR1 SGHNT, CDR2 YYREEE (reference sequence). The J segment lost 2 bases and the V segment lost 5 bases, leaving 9 bases of the junction unmatched.

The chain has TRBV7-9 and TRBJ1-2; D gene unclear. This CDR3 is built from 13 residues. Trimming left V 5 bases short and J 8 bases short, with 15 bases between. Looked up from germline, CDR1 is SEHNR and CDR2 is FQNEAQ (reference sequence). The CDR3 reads CASSPEKVNGYTF. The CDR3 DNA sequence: TGTGCCAGCAGCCCCGAAAAAGTTAACGGCTACACCTTC.

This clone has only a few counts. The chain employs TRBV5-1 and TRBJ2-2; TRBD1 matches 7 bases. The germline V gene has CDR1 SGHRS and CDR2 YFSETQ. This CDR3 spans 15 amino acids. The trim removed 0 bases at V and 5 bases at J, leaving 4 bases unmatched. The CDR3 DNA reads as TGCGCCAGCAGCTTGGTTCGACAGGGTACCGGGGAGCTGTTTTTT. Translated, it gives CASSLVRQGTGELFF. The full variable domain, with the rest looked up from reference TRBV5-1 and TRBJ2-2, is KAGVTQTPRYLIKTRGQQVTLSCSPISGHRSVSWYQQTPGQGLQFLFEYFSETQRNKGNFPGRFSGRQFSNSRSEMNVSTLELGDSALYLCASSLVRQGTGELFFGEGSRLTVL.

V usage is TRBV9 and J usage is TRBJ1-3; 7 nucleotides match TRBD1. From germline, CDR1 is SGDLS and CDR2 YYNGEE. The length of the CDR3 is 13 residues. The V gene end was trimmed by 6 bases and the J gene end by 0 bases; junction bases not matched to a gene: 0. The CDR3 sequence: CASNRGSGNTIYF. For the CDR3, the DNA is TGTGCCAGCAACAGGGGCTCTGGAAACACCATATATTTT.

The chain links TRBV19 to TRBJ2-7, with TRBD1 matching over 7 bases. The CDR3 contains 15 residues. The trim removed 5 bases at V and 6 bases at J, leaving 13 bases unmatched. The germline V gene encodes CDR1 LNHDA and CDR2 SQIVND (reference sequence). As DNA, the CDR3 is TGTGCCAGTAGTGCCTCAACGACAGGGATAGGCGAGCAGTACTTC. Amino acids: CASSASTTGIGEQYF.

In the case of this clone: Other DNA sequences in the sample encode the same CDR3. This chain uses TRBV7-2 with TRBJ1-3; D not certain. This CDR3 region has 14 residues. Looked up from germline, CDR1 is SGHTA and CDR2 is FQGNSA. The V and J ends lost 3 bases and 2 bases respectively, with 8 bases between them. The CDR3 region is CASSFGGPGNTIYF. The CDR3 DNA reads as TGTGCCAGCAGCTTTGGAGGGCCTGGAAACACCATATATTTT.

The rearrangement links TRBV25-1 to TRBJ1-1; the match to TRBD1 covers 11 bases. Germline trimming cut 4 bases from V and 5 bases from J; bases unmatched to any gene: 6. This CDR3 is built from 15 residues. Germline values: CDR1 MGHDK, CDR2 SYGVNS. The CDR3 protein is CASSGTGGDGTEAFF. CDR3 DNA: TGTGCCAGCAGTGGGACAGGGGGCGACGGGACTGAAGCTTTCTTT.

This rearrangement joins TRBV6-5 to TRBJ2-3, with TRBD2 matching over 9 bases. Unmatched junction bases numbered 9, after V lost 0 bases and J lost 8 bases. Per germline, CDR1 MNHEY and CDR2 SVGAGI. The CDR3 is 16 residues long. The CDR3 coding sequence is TGTGCCAGCAGTTACTCCGGGGGCAGCGGGAGGCGTACGCAGTATTTT. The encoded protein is CASSYSGGSGRRTQYF.

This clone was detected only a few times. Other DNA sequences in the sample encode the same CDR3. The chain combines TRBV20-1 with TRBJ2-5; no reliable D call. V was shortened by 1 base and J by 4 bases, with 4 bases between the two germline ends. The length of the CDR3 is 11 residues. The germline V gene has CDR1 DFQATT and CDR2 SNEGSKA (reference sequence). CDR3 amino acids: CSARVGETQYF. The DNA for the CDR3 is TGCAGTGCTAGAGTAGGAGAGACCCAGTACTTC.

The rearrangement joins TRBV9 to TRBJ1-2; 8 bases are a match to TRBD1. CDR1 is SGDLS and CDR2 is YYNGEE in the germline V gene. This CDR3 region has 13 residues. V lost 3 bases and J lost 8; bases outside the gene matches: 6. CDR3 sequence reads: CASSAPGGAGYTF. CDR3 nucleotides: TGTGCCAGCAGCGCCCCAGGGGGCGCGGGCTACACCTTC. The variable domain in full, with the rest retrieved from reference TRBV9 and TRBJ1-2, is DSGVTQTPKHLITATGQRVTLRCSPRSGDLSVYWYQQSLDQGLQFLIQYYNGEERAKGNILERFSAQQFPDLHSELNLSSLELGDSALYFCASSAPGGAGYTFGSGTRLTVV.

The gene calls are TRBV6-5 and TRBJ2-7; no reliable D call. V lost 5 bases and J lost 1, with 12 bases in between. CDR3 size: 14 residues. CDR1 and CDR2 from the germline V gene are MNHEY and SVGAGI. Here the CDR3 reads CASSPYLGSYEQYF. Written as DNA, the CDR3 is TGTGCCAGCAGTCCATACCTCGGGTCCTACGAGCAGTACTTC.

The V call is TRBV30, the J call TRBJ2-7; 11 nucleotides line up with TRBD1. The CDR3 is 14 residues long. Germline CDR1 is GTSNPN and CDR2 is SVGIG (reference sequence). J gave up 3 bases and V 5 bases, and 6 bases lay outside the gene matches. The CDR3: CAWVAGTGGYEQYF. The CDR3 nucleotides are TGTGCCTGGGTTGCCGGGACAGGGGGCTACGAGCAGTACTTC.

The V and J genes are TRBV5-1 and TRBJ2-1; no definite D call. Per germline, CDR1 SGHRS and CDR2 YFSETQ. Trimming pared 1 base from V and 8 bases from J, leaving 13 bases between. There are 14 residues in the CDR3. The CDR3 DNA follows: TGCGCCAGCAGCTTGAGCTTGGGGATCGATGAGCAGTTCTTC. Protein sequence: CASSLSLGIDEQFF.

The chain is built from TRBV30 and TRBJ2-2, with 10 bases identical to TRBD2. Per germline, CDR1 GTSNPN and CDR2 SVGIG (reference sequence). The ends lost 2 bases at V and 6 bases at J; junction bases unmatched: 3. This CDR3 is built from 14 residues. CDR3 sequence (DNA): TGTGCCTGGAGTAAGCTAGCGGGAGCCGGGGAGCTGTTTTTT. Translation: CAWSKLAGAGELFF. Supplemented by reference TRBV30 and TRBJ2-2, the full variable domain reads SQTIHQWPATLVQPVGSPLSLECTVEGTSNPNLYWYRQAAGRGLQLLFYSVGIGQISSEVPQNLSASRPQDRQFILSSKKLLLSDSGFYLCAWSKLAGAGELFFGEGSRLTVL.

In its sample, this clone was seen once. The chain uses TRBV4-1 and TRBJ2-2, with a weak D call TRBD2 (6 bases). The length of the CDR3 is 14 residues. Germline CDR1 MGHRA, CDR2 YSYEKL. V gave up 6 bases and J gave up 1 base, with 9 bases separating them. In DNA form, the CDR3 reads TGCGCCAGCAGACGACTAGTGAACACCGGGGAGCTGTTTTTT. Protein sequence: CASRRLVNTGELFF.

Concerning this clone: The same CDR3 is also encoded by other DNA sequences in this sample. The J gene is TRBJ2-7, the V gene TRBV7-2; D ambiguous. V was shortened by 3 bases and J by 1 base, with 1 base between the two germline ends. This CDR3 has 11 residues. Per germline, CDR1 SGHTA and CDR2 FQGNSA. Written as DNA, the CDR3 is TGTGCCAGCAGCTTTTCCTACGAGCAGTACTTC. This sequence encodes CASSFSYEQYF.

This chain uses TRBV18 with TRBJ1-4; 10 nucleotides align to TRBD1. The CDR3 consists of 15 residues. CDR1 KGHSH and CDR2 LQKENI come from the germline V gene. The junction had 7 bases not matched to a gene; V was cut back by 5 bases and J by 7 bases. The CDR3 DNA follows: TGTGCCAGCTCAATCCGGACAGGGGGGAGTGAAAAACTGTTTTTT. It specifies CASSIRTGGSEKLFF. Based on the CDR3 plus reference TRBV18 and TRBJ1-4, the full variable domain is NAGVMQNPRHLVRRRGQEARLRCSPMKGHSHVYWYRQLPEEGLKFMVYLQKENIIDESGMPKERFSAEFPKEGPSILRIQQVVRGDSAAYFCASSIRTGGSEKLFFGSGTQLSVL.

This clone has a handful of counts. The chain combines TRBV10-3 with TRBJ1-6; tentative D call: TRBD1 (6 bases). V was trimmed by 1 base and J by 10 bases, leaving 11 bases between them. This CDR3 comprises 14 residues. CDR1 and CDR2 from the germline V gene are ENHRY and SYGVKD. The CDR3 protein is CAISELGGRSPLHF. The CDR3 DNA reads TGTGCCATCAGTGAGTTGGGGGGCAGATCACCCCTCCACTTT.

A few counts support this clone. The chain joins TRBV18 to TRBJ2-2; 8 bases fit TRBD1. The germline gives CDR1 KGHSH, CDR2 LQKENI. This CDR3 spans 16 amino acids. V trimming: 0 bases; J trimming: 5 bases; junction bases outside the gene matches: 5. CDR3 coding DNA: TGTGCCAGCTCACCACCGGGACAGGTTGTGACCGGGGAGCTGTTTTTT. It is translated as CASSPPGQVVTGELFF.

CDR3 residues: CASSYPGQGNEQYF. The CDR3 DNA reads TGTGCCAGCAGTTACCCGGGACAGGGAAACGAGCAGTACTTC. The chain recombines TRBV6-6 with TRBJ2-7; 9 nucleotides agree with TRBD1. Trimming removed 2 bases from V and 5 bases from J; junction bases left unmatched: 4. The CDR3 consists of 14 residues. Germline-derived CDR1 and CDR2 are MNHNY and SVGAGI (reference sequence).

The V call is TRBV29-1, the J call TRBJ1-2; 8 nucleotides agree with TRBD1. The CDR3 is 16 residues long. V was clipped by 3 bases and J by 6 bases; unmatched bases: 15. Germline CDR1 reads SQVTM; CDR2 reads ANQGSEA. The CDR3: CSVDLQRGRGPDGYTF. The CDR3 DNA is TGCAGCGTTGATCTTCAACGGGGCAGGGGGCCCGATGGCTACACCTTC.

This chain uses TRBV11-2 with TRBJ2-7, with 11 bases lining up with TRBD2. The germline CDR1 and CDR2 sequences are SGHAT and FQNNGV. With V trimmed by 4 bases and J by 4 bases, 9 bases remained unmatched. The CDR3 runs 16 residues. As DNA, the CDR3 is TGTGCCAGCAGCTCGACCCTAGCGGGAGGTGGATACGAGCAGTACTTC. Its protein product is CASSSTLAGGGYEQYF.